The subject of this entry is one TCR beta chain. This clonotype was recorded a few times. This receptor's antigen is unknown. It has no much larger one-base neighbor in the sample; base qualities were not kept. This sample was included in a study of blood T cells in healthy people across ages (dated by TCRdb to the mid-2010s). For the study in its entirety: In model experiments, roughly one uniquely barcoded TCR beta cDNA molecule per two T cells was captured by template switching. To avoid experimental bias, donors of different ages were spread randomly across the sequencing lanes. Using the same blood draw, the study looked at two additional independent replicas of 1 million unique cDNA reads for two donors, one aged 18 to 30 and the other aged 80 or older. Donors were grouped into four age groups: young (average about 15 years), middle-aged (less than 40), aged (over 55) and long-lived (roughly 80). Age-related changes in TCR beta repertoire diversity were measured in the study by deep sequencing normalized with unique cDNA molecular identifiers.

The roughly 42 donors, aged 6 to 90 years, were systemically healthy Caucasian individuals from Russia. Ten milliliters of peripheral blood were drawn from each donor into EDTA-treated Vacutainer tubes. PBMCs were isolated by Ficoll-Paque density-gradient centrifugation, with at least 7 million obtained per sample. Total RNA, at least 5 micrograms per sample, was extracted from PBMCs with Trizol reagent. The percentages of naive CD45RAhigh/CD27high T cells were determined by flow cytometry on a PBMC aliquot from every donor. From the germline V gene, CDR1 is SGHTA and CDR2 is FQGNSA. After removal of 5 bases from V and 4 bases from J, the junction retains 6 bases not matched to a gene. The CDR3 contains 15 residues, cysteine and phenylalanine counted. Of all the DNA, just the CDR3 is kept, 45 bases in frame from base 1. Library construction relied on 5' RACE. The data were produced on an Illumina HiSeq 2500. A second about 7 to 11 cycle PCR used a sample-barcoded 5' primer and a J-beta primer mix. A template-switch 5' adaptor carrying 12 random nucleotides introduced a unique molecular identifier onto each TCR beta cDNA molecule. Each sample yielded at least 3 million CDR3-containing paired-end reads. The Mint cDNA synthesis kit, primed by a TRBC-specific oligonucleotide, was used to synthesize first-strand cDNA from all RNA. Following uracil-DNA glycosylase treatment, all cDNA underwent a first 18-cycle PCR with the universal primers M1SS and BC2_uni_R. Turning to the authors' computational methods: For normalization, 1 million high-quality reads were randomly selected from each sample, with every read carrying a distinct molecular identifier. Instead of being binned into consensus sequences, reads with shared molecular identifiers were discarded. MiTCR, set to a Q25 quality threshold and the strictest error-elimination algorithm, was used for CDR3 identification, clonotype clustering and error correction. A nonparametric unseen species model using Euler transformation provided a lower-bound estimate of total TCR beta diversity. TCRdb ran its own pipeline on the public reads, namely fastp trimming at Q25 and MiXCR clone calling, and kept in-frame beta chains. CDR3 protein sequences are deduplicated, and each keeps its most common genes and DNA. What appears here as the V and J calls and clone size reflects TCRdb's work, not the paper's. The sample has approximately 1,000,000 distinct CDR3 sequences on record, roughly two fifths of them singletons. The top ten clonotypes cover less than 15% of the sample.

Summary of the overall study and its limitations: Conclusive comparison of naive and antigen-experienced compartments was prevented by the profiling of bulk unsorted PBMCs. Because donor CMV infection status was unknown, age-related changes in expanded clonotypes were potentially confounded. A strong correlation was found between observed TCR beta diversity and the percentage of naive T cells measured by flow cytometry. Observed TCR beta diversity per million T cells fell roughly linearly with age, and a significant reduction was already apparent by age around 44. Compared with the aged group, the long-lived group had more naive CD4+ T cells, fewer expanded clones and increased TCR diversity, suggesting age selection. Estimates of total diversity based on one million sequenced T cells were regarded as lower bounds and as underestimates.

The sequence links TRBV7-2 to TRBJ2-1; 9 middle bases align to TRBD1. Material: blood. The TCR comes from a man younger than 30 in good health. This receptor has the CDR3 CASSTGTGQYNEQFF. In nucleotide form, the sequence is TGTGCCAGCAGCACCGGGACAGGGCAATACAATGAGCAGTTCTTC.